These 6 T cell receptor beta chains came from one sample sequenced in a study of cytomegalovirus exposure and HLA in healthy donors. A multiplex PCR was run with 60 Vbeta primers and 13 Jbeta primers. Some clones are missing from TCRdb's copy, which holds only in-frame ones; the method was immunoSEQ multiplex PCR. Of some 40,000 clones listed, 82% were seen once; the top ten hold approximately 10%. Input material: PBMCs. These receptor sequences come from a woman under 30 in good health and CMV-seropositive.

The chain joins TRBV29-1 to TRBJ2-3; D gene unclear. Per germline, CDR1 SQVTM and CDR2 ANQGSEA. The V end was cut by 4 bases, the J end by 6 bases, with 11 bases between. The CDR3 contains 12 residues. CDR3 protein: CSVGQAGDTQYF. CDR3 DNA: TGCAGCGTTGGGCAGGCAGGCGATACGCAGTATTTT.

This rearrangement joins TRBV5-6 to TRBJ2-5; D is unclear. This CDR3 region has 14 residues. Between the trimmed V and J ends, which lost 0 bases and 3 bases, there was a span of 9 bases. Germline CDR1 reads SGHDT; CDR2 reads YYEEEE. The CDR3 DNA reads TGTGCCAGCAGCTTGGTTCAGTTCGAAGAGACCCAGTACTTC. This sequence encodes CASSLVQFEETQYF.

The chain links TRBV7-2 to TRBJ1-5; perhaps TRBD1 as D (5 bases). The CDR3 is made up of 15 amino acids. Trimming removed 4 bases from V and 4 bases from J, with 14 bases in between. Germline V CDR1 and CDR2: SGHTA, FQGNSA. The CDR3 DNA sequence: TGTGCCAGCAGCTCCCAAGGACAAGTAAATCAGCCCCAGCATTTT. Protein product: CASSSQGQVNQPQHF. Full variable domain (rest looked up from reference TRBV7-2 and TRBJ1-5): GAGVSQSPSNKVTEKGKDVELRCDPISGHTALYWYRQSLGQGLEFLIYFQGNSAPDKSGLPSDRFSAERTGGSVSTLTIQRTQQEDSAVYLCASSSQGQVNQPQHFGDGTRLSIL.

The chain is built from TRBV2 and TRBJ2-1, with D unclear. From germline, CDR1 is SNHLY and CDR2 FYNNEI. The CDR3 spans 15 residues. V lost 7 bases to trimming and J lost 2 bases, with 15 bases between them. Here the CDR3 DNA reads TGTGCCAGCAAAGGCGGAGCTAACCCCTACAATGAGCAGTTCTTC. Amino acid sequence: CASKGGANPYNEQFF.

J is TRBJ2-2 and V is TRBV7-8; D is unresolved. The CDR3 extends over 13 amino acids. CDR1 and CDR2 (germline): SGHVS, FQNEAQ. V was trimmed by 6 bases and J by 0 bases, leaving 5 bases between them. CDR3 residues: CASRRSNTGELFF. CDR3 nucleotide sequence: TGTGCCAGCAGGCGCTCGAACACCGGGGAGCTGTTTTTT. Drawing the rest from reference TRBV7-8 and TRBJ2-2, the complete variable domain is GAGVSQSPRYKVAKRGQDVALRCDPISGHVSLFWYQQALGQGPEFLTYFQNEAQLDKSGLPSDRFFAERPEGSVSTLKIQRTQQEDSAVYLCASRRSNTGELFFGEGSRLTVL.

V gene TRBV19 combines with J gene TRBJ2-1; TRBD2 matches at 9 bases. The ends lost 0 bases at V and 7 bases at J; junction bases unmatched: 7. From germline, CDR1 is LNHDA and CDR2 SQIVND (reference sequence). This CDR3 spans 16 amino acids. CDR3 sequence reads: CASSIDLAGGRNEQFF. CDR3 coding DNA: TGTGCCAGTAGTATAGATCTGGCGGGAGGGCGTAATGAGCAGTTCTTC. Full variable domain (remainder filled in from reference TRBV19 and TRBJ2-1): DGGITQSPKYLFRKEGQNVTLSCEQNLNHDAMYWYRQDPGQGLRLIYYSQIVNDFQKGDIAEGYSVSREKKESFPLTVTSAQKNPTAFYLCASSIDLAGGRNEQFFGPGTRLTVL.